The 9 T cell receptor beta chains below all came from one sample that was sequenced in a study of T cell responses to AZD1222 COVID-19 vaccine. The table came from immunoSEQ multiplex PCR; TCRdb's copy has only in-frame clones and leaves some out. The data show tens of thousands of clones, roughly 87% seen once. This specimen consisted of peripheral blood, obtained on day 0 of AZD1222 vaccination. The source of these receptors is an adult in good health.

The rearrangement joins TRBV9 to TRBJ1-3; D might be TRBD1 (5 bases). Germline loops: CDR1 SGDLS, CDR2 YYNGEE. The ends were cut back, 2 bases at V and 2 bases at J, with 17 bases in the middle. The CDR3 totals 17 residues. The CDR3 DNA reads TGTGCCAGCAGCGTCCACGACAGCCTGCTGGCTGGAAACACCATATATTTT. This translates into CASSVHDSLLAGNTIYF.

This chain joins TRBV12-5 and TRBJ1-2; no clear D. Germline V CDR1 and CDR2: LGHNT, FRNRAP. V lost 10 bases, J lost 2 bases, and 5 bases lay in between. CDR3 size: 10 residues. CDR3 in DNA: TGTGCTACGGAGAACTATGGCTACACCTTC. The encoded protein is CATENYGYTF.

The chain combines TRBV5-1 with TRBJ1-4; perhaps TRBD1 as D (5 bases). From germline, CDR1 is SGHRS and CDR2 YFSETQ. The CDR3 runs to 17 residues. The germline V and J ends were trimmed by 0 bases and 3 bases, with 15 bases remaining between them. CDR3: CASSLAARDGSNEKLFF. In DNA form, the CDR3 reads TGCGCCAGCAGCTTGGCCGCTCGGGACGGATCTAATGAAAAACTGTTTTTT.

The chain recombines TRBV7-9 with TRBJ1-2, with TRBD1 identical over 8 bases. V lost 5 bases, J lost 8 bases, and 7 bases stayed unmatched. From germline, CDR1 is SEHNR and CDR2 FQNEAQ (reference sequence). CDR3 length equals 13 residues. CDR3 protein: CASSATGVQGYTF. DNA for the CDR3: TGTGCCAGCAGCGCGACAGGGGTACAAGGCTACACCTTC.

This chain connects TRBV18 to TRBJ2-1; D ambiguous. Trimming took 3 bases from V and 2 from J, leaving 17 bases between them. Looked up from germline, CDR1 is KGHSH and CDR2 is LQKENI. This CDR3 contains 17 residues. The DNA of the CDR3 is TGTGCCAGCTCACCCTTACTCGCGATTGGCCCCTACAATGAGCAGTTCTTC. As protein: CASSPLLAIGPYNEQFF.

The rearrangement links TRBV9 to TRBJ2-7; 11 bases align to TRBD1. Per germline, CDR1 SGDLS and CDR2 YYNGEE. Germline trimming cut 4 bases from V and 2 bases from J; bases unmatched to any gene: 5. The length of the CDR3 is 15 residues. For the CDR3, the DNA is TGTGCCAGCAGCCCCCCGGGACAGGGGGCCTACGAGCAGTACTTC. Translated, it gives CASSPPGQGAYEQYF.

V gene TRBV5-1 combines with J gene TRBJ2-3, with a weak D call TRBD1 (5 bases). The length of the CDR3 is 13 residues. Germline CDR1 SGHRS, CDR2 YFSETQ. V lost 6 bases, J lost 3 bases, and 11 bases lay in between. CDR3 loop: CASNWQGTDTQYF. The CDR3, as DNA: TGCGCCAGCAATTGGCAGGGAACAGATACGCAGTATTTT.

In its sample, this clone was seen once. V gene TRBV19 combines with J gene TRBJ1-1; D remains unclear. Between the trimmed V and J ends, which lost 9 bases and 0 bases, there was a span of 14 bases. CDR1 and CDR2 (germline): LNHDA, SQIVND (reference sequence). The CDR3 spans 14 residues. CDR3 nucleotides: TGTGCCAGCGGTCCCACCGGGGTGAACACTGAAGCTTTCTTT. Protein sequence: CASGPTGVNTEAFF.

This rearrangement joins TRBV28 to TRBJ2-4; 8 nucleotides align to TRBD1. The CDR3 loop spans 17 amino acids. Germline loops: CDR1 MDHEN, CDR2 SYDVKM. Germline trimming cut 3 bases from V and 1 base from J; bases unmatched to any gene: 8. The CDR3 here is CASSFSQGARAKNIQYF. CDR3 coding DNA: TGTGCCAGCAGTTTTAGCCAGGGGGCGAGGGCCAAAAACATTCAGTACTTC.